This TCR beta chain was obtained from a study of T cell repertoires in cytomegalovirus infection (dated by TCRdb to about 2019). A note on the overall study: The HLA type of each donor mattered for the analysis, because public TCR beta signatures pointed to carriage of CMV infection along with the matching HLA type. Results the study describes overall, beyond this receptor: The ex vivo response was dominated by HLA-C-restricted CMV-specific TCR beta clonotypes, which also provided the single most frequent clonotype in two of eight donors. Cumulative frequency of public TCR beta family members discriminated carriers of CMV infection plus the relevant HLA type in this cohort and an independent roughly 350-donor cohort.

Reads for this sample came from an Illumina HiSeq 1500. The public reads were reanalyzed by TCRdb: fastp trimming at Q25, MiXCR alignment, in-frame beta chains only. Here each entry gathers all rows of one CDR3 protein and keeps the most common genes and DNA. This sample lists around 740,000 distinct CDR3 sequences; 35% to 45% were detected once. Under 3% of the sample goes to the ten largest clones. Concerning this clonotype itself: The antigen it binds to is not known. Base quality data are lacking; no much larger clone is found one base away.

Material: PBMCs. This clonotype originated in a human donor in good health (CMV status not recorded). Some clones in this sample may be carry-over from other donors' samples.

The CDR3 here reads CASSIGQSEEKLFF. The sequenced DNA: TGTGCCAGTAGTATCGGTCAGTCGGAGGAAAAACTGTTTTTT. Here the chain combines TRBV19 and TRBJ1-4, with no D gene named confidently. CDR3 length: 14 amino acids, cysteine to phenylalanine. Only the CDR3 portion is preserved as DNA: 42 bases, with reading frame beginning at the first base. CDR1 and CDR2 are read off the germline V gene (reference sequence) as LNHDA and SQIVND. Trimming removed 3 bases from V and 8 bases from J, leaving 13 bases between the germline ends. The full variable domain, completed from the reference TRBV19 and TRBJ1-4 proteins outside the CDR3, reads DGGITQSPKYLFRKEGQNVTLSCEQNLNHDAMYWYRQDPGQGLRLIYYSQIVNDFQKGDIAEGYSVSREKKESFPLTVTSAQKNPTAFYLCASSIGQSEEKLFFGSGTQLSVL.